Below are 24 T cell receptor beta chains sequenced from a single sample in a study of lymphopenia after photon versus proton radiotherapy. The data were produced by immunoSEQ multiplex PCR, yet TCRdb's version contains in-frame clones alone and is incomplete. The sample has tens of thousands of clones, 85% seen once; the top ten hold around 2.2%. The sequences come from peripheral blood, collected from a patient treated with photon-based radiotherapy. Source of these receptors: a man aged 40-49 years with gastric cancer.

The chain combines TRBV7-2 with TRBJ2-7, with D tentatively TRBD1 or TRBD2 (6 bases each). Germline CDR1 reads SGHTA; CDR2 reads FQGNSA. The CDR3 covers 14 residues. The germline V and J ends were trimmed by 3 bases and 2 bases, with 11 bases remaining between them. The CDR3 DNA sequence: TGTGCCAGCAGCTTCCCGGGGGCGGCCTACGAGCAGTACTTC. It codes for CASSFPGAAYEQYF.

The gene calls are TRBV5-6 and TRBJ2-1, with 10 nucleotides matching TRBD2. Unmatched junction bases numbered 5, after V lost 6 bases and J lost 8 bases. The CDR3 spans 13 residues. Germline CDR1 SGHDT, CDR2 YYEEEE. CDR3 protein: CASTSGGAYEQFF. The CDR3 DNA reads TGTGCCAGCACAAGCGGGGGGGCCTATGAGCAGTTCTTC.

This sequence joins TRBV5-1 and TRBJ1-1; D gene ambiguous. The ends were cut back, 0 bases at V and 0 bases at J, with 6 bases in the middle. Germline V gives CDR1 SGHRS, CDR2 YFSETQ. CDR3 length equals 14 residues. The CDR3 sequence: CASSLEGLNTEAFF. In DNA, the CDR3 is TGCGCCAGCAGCTTGGAAGGGTTGAACACTGAAGCTTTCTTT.

The V gene is TRBV18, the J gene TRBJ2-1, with a possible D match to TRBD1 (5 bases). Trimming took off 3 bases at V and 9 bases at J, with 12 bases between the two ends. The CDR3 has 13 amino acids. Germline CDR1 KGHSH, CDR2 LQKENI. This CDR3 reads CASSPGLGLEQFF. CDR3 bases: TGTGCCAGCTCACCGGGGCTAGGTCTTGAGCAGTTCTTC.

The J gene is TRBJ2-7, the V gene TRBV5-4; D ambiguous. CDR1 and CDR2 from the germline V gene are SGHNT and YYREEE (reference sequence). The CDR3 spans 14 residues. V was shortened by 0 bases and J by 5 bases, with 12 bases between the two germline ends. The CDR3 spells CASSLAGLIDEQYF. DNA of the CDR3: TGTGCCAGCAGCTTGGCTGGGTTGATCGACGAGCAGTACTTC.

The chain recombines TRBV7-2 with TRBJ1-1, with D maybe TRBD1 (6 bases). Trimming took off 4 bases at V and 7 bases at J, with 16 bases between the two ends. Germline values: CDR1 SGHTA, CDR2 FQGNSA. This CDR3 is built from 14 residues. The CDR3 DNA reads as TGTGCCAGCAGCTCCCGGGGGCGGACACGTGAAGCTTTCTTT. Translation gives CASSSRGRTREAFF.

This clone showed up just a few times. The chain is built from TRBV5-1 and TRBJ1-6; D gene unclear. V dropped 0 bases and J dropped 5 bases, with 12 bases sitting between them. The CDR3 extends over 16 amino acids. Germline-derived CDR1 and CDR2 are SGHRS and YFSETQ. DNA of the CDR3: TGCGCCAGCAGCTTGGCGGGTCCCGAGAATAATTCACCCCTCCACTTT. Its protein is CASSLAGPENNSPLHF.

CDR3 nucleotides: TGTGCCAGCAGCTCATCATCGACAGGGAAGCAGTACTTC. Its translation is CASSSSSTGKQYF. The chain combines TRBV7-6 with TRBJ2-7, with 7 bases lining up with TRBD1. The germline V gene encodes CDR1 SGHVS and CDR2 FNYEAQ. The V and J ends lost 4 bases and 8 bases, in that order; junction bases with no gene match: 8. The CDR3 runs to 13 residues.

A few counts support this clone. The chain couples TRBV27 to TRBJ2-4; D gene unclear. CDR1 and CDR2 (germline): MNHEY, SMNVEV (reference sequence). V gave up 0 bases and J gave up 2 bases, with 8 bases separating them. This CDR3 spans 15 amino acids. CDR3 nucleotide sequence: TGTGCCAGCAGTTTATCACGGATAACCAAAAACATTCAGTACTTC. Translation gives CASSLSRITKNIQYF.

The V gene is TRBV18, the J gene TRBJ2-6; D call uncertain. In germline, CDR1 is KGHSH, CDR2 LQKENI. This CDR3 region has 15 residues. V was clipped by 5 bases and J by 4 bases, with 12 bases between them. The CDR3 DNA sequence: TGTGCCAGCTCATCCCTCAGTCCCGGGGCCAACGTCCTGACTTTC. Translation gives CASSSLSPGANVLTF.

This clone has a single count. The chain employs TRBV18 and TRBJ2-2, with TRBD1 matching over 7 bases. Germline V CDR1 and CDR2: KGHSH, LQKENI. CDR3 size: 16 residues. V shed 3 bases, J shed 4 bases, and the junction held 8 bases outside the gene matches. This chain's CDR3 is CASSPQDRSRTGELFF. The CDR3 coding sequence is TGTGCCAGCTCACCGCAGGACAGGAGTCGCACCGGGGAGCTGTTTTTT.

The V call is TRBV6-5, the J call TRBJ2-7; 10 nucleotides match TRBD1. V lost 6 bases and J lost 3; bases outside the gene matches: 5. This CDR3 region has 14 residues. Per germline, CDR1 MNHEY and CDR2 SVGAGI. The CDR3 region is CASRKGTGVYEQYF. As DNA, the CDR3 is TGTGCCAGCAGGAAGGGGACAGGGGTCTACGAGCAGTACTTC.

V usage is TRBV7-8 and J usage is TRBJ1-4, with D tentatively TRBD1 (5 bases). Looked up from germline, CDR1 is SGHVS and CDR2 is FQNEAQ. Trimming stripped 7 bases from V and 6 bases from J, with 18 bases between. This CDR3 contains 15 residues. In DNA, the CDR3 is TGTGCCAGCAACACCCGGGGCGGACGTCATGAAAAACTGTTTTTT. It is translated as CASNTRGGRHEKLFF.

This sequence joins TRBV6-1 and TRBJ1-5, with D tentatively TRBD1 (6 bases). V was shortened by 4 bases and J by 1 base, with 11 bases between the two germline ends. Germline loops: CDR1 MNHNS, CDR2 SASEGT. The CDR3 is 15 residues long. The CDR3 bases are TGTGCCAGCAGTGGAAGGGGACACAGCAATCAGCCCCAGCATTTT. It yields the protein CASSGRGHSNQPQHF.

This clone was recorded only once. The chain couples TRBV6-1 to TRBJ2-1; TRBD2 aligns across 8 bases. The J segment lost 7 bases and the V segment lost 0 bases, leaving 14 bases of the junction unmatched. The length of the CDR3 is 18 residues. Looked up from germline, CDR1 is MNHNS and CDR2 is SASEGT. CDR3 sequence (DNA): TGTGCCAGCAGTGAAGCGGGGGCTAGCGGGCGCTGGGGGAATGAGCAGTTCTTC. Its translation is CASSEAGASGRWGNEQFF.

This chain links TRBV19 with TRBJ1-1; D is undetermined. CDR3 length: 14 residues. Germline V lookup: CDR1 LNHDA, CDR2 SQIVND (reference sequence). V shed 7 bases and J shed 1 base, with 13 bases lying between them. The CDR3 region has the DNA TGTGCCAGTACCCCGGACGGAACGAACACTGAAGCTTTCTTT. This gives the protein CASTPDGTNTEAFF.

There are a few counts of this clone. This chain connects TRBV4-1 to TRBJ1-2; D gene uncertain. Per the germline V gene, CDR1 is MGHRA and CDR2 is YSYEKL. The CDR3 runs to 15 residues. The V end was cut by 1 base, the J end by 0 bases, with 9 bases between. CDR3 residues: CASSQGGPANYGYTF. The DNA for the CDR3 is TGCGCCAGCAGCCAAGGTGGCCCAGCTAACTATGGCTACACCTTC.

The V and J genes are TRBV19 and TRBJ1-3; D is unresolved. Between the trimmed V and J ends, which lost 6 bases and 0 bases, there was a span of 9 bases. The germline gives CDR1 LNHDA, CDR2 SQIVND (reference sequence). This CDR3 spans 14 amino acids. The CDR3 here is CASRRMYSGNTIYF. For the CDR3, the DNA is TGTGCCAGTAGGCGTATGTACTCTGGAAACACCATATATTTT.

The V call is TRBV10-3, the J call TRBJ1-1; TRBD1 might be the D (6 bases). The CDR3 extends over 16 amino acids. Germline values: CDR1 ENHRY, CDR2 SYGVKD. The V end was cut by 0 bases, the J end by 3 bases, with 14 bases between. For the CDR3, the DNA is TGTGCCATCAGTGAGTCGACTGCAGGGGCTGACACTGAAGCTTTCTTT. Encoded protein: CAISESTAGADTEAFF.

V is TRBV6-1 and J is TRBJ1-4, with a possible D match to TRBD1 (5 bases). Germline loops: CDR1 MNHNS, CDR2 SASEGT. V lost 2 bases and J lost 0, with 13 bases in between. The CDR3 consists of 17 residues. In DNA, the CDR3 is TGTGCCAGCAGTGAAAGGGTCAGGGAGGCAACTAATGAAAAACTGTTTTTT. This translates into CASSERVREATNEKLFF.

The table lists this clone with a few counts. The V call is TRBV7-8, the J call TRBJ1-5; the D is unclear. The V end was cut by 1 base, the J end by 4 bases, with 11 bases between. The germline CDR1 and CDR2 sequences are SGHVS and FQNEAQ. The CDR3 contains 15 residues. CDR3 amino acids: CASSLVQQSNQPQHF. CDR3 coding DNA: TGTGCCAGCAGCTTAGTACAACAGAGTAATCAGCCCCAGCATTTT. Full variable domain (outside the CDR3, taken from reference TRBV7-8 and TRBJ1-5): GAGVSQSPRYKVAKRGQDVALRCDPISGHVSLFWYQQALGQGPEFLTYFQNEAQLDKSGLPSDRFFAERPEGSVSTLKIQRTQQEDSAVYLCASSLVQQSNQPQHFGDGTRLSIL.

The V and J genes are TRBV6-5 and TRBJ1-1; weak D call: TRBD1 (5 bases). Looked up from germline, CDR1 is MNHEY and CDR2 is SVGAGI. The CDR3 is made up of 15 amino acids. V was pared by 6 bases and J by 4 bases, with 18 bases between. CDR3 nucleotides: TGTGCCAGCAGGAGCGGTGGGGCGAGGGGCACTGAAGCTTTCTTT. Amino acid sequence: CASRSGGARGTEAFF.

The chain combines TRBV5-5 with TRBJ2-1; D perhaps matches TRBD2 (5 bases). There are 13 residues in the CDR3. The V and J ends lost 4 bases and 9 bases respectively, with 14 bases between them. Looked up from germline, CDR1 is SGHKS and CDR2 is YYEKEE (reference sequence). The CDR3 here is CASSAVPEGEQFF. The CDR3 nucleotides are TGTGCCAGCAGCGCTGTCCCAGAGGGTGAGCAGTTCTTC.

The gene calls are TRBV6-5 and TRBJ1-6; TRBD1 aligns across 8 bases. After removal of 8 bases from V and 10 bases from J, the junction contained 7 bases not matched to a gene. Germline V CDR1 and CDR2: MNHEY, SVGAGI. The CDR3 runs to 13 residues. The chain's CDR3 is CASGQGGGSPLHF. The DNA for the CDR3 is TGTGCCAGCGGACAGGGCGGAGGATCACCCCTCCACTTT.